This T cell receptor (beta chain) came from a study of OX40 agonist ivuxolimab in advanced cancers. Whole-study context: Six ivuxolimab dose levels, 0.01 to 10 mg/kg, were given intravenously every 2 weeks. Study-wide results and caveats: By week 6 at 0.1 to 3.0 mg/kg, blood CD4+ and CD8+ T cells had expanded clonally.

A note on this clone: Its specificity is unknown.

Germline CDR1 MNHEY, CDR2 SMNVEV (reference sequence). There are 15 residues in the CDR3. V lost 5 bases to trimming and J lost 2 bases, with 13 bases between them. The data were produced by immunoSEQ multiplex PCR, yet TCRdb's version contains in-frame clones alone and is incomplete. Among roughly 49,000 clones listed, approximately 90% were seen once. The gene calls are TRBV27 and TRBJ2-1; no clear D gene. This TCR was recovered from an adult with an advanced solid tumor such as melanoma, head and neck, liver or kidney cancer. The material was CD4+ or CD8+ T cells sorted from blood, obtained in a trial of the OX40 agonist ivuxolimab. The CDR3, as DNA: TGTGCCAGCAGTCCCACAGTACTTCCCTACAATGAGCAGTTCTTC. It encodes CASSPTVLPYNEQFF.